Each of the 2 T cell receptor beta chains below was sequenced from the same sample in a study of spatial heterogeneity in lung cancer. Time point defined: sample taken at primary tumor resection. Each CDR3 protein is one row after TCRdb ran MiXCR on the 5' RACE reads. The table includes just under 95,000 distinct CDR3 sequences, approximately 12% detected once. The input for sequencing was PBMCs, taken at surgery. These receptors were taken from a male donor with early-stage non-small cell lung cancer.

CDR3 in amino acids: CATSGTSGREDEQFF. DNA for the CDR3: TGTGCCACCAGTGGGACTAGCGGGAGAGAAGATGAGCAGTTCTTC. The genes are TRBV24-1 and TRBJ2-1, with TRBD2 identical over 13 bases. This CDR3 is built from 15 residues. The V and J ends lost 5 bases and 8 bases, in that order; junction bases with no gene match: 5. CDR1 is KGHDR and CDR2 is SFDVKD in the germline V gene.

V is TRBV6-2 or TRBV6-3 and J is TRBJ2-1; D uncertain. V gave up 5 bases and J gave up 7 bases, with 12 bases separating them. Per germline, CDR1 MNHEY and CDR2 SVGEGT. CDR3 size: 13 residues. In DNA form, the CDR3 reads TGTGCCAGCAGTCCTCAGCCGAGGAATGAGCAGTTCTTC. Translated, it gives CASSPQPRNEQFF.